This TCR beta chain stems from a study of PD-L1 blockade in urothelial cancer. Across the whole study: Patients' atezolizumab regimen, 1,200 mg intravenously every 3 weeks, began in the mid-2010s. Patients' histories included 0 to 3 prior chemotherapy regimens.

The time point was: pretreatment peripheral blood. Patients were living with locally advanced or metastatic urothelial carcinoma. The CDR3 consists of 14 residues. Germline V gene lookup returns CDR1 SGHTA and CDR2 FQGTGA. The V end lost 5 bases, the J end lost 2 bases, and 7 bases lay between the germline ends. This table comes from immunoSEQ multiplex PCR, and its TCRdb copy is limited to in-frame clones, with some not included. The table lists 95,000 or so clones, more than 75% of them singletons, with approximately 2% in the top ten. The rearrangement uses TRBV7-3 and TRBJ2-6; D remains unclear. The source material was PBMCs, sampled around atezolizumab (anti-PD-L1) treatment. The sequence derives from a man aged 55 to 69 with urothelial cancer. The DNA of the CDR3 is TGTGCCAGCAGCCCGCGGCCTGGGGCCAACGTCCTGACTTTC. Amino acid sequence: CASSPRPGANVLTF.